This TCR beta chain was found in a study of T cells expressing NK-cell markers. The overall study: Sorted CD3+CD56+NKG2C+, CD3+CD56+NKG2C- and CD3+CD56-NKG2C+ T-cell subsets were beta-chain profiled. Seven donors tested HCMV-seropositive and one tested seronegative among the eight sequenced.

TCRdb reprocessed the 5' RACE reads, with one entry per CDR3 protein and no DNA. In all, the sample yields hundreds of thousands of distinct CDR3 sequences. CDR3 length: 13 amino acids. CDR1 is DFQATT, CDR2 SNEGSKA, per germline (reference sequence). For this clonotype: Its antigen remains unidentified.

Findings and limits, study-wide: Leadership of the CD3+CD56-NKG2C+ fraction also belonged to these clonotypes in several donors. HCMV specificity of the expanded NKG2C+ T cell clones stayed unclear.

This sequence originates from a woman aged 18-70 years in good health. V is TRBV20-1 and J is TRBJ2-4. The sample consisted of blood T cells: a sorted CD56 or NKG2C T cell subset, CD4+ or CD8+ T cells, or bulk PBMC T cells (not recorded which). The CDR3 sequence: CSARDRLSGIQYF.